Listed below are T cell receptor beta chains from one sample, sequenced in a study of cytomegalovirus exposure and HLA in healthy donors. TCRdb keeps only in-frame clones here, not all; method: immunoSEQ multiplex PCR. The sample has approximately 110,000 clones, 60% to 85% seen once. Sequences were obtained from PBMCs. The receptors originated from a female donor in good health and CMV-seropositive. CDR3s include the opening cysteine and the closing phenylalanine or tryptophan. D genes are given only for firm matches. The size entry is marked missing in some rows and otherwise reads once, few, many or a size class.

>NA|TRBJ2-1|NA|TRBV9
CASSVGAASYNEQFF
TGTGCCAGCAGCGTAGGAGCGGCCTCCTACAATGAGCAGTTCTTC
>NA|TRBJ2-1|NA|TRBV9
CASSITGNEQFF
TGTGCCAGCAGCATCACCGGCAATGAGCAGTTCTTC
>TRBD1|TRBJ2-7|NA|TRBV27
CASRNRDRDYEQYF
TGTGCCAGCAGAAACCGGGACAGGGATTACGAGCAGTACTTC
>NA|TRBJ2-7|few|TRBV15
CATSREGRSYEQYF
TGTGCCACCAGCAGAGAGGGCCGCTCCTACGAGCAGTACTTC
>NA|TRBJ1-5|NA|TRBV28
CASSTTVAGWAQHF
TGTGCCAGCAGTACCACCGTCGCGGGATGGGCCCAGCATTTT
>NA|TRBJ2-1|NA|TRBV2
CASSDLREQFF
TGTGCCAGCAGTGACTTGAGGGAGCAGTTCTTC
>NA|TRBJ1-1|once|TRBV18
CASSPGAPNTEAFF
TGTGCCAGCTCACCGGGGGCCCCGAACACTGAAGCTTTCTTT
>TRBD2|TRBJ2-3|NA|TRBV4-3
CASSQDVWSGRSTDTQYF
TGCGCCAGCAGCCAAGATGTATGGAGCGGGAGATCCACAGATACGCAGTATTTT
>TRBD1|TRBJ1-2|NA|TRBV29-1
CSVEEATGVAYGYTF
TGCAGCGTTGAAGAGGCGACAGGGGTGGCCTATGGCTACACCTTC
>TRBD2|TRBJ2-7|NA|TRBV7-9
CASSLAPRGSEQYF
TGTGCCAGCAGCTTAGCGCCGCGGGGGAGCGAGCAGTACTTC
>NA|TRBJ2-7|once|TRBV7-2
CASSLEAGPYEQYF
TGTGCCAGCAGCTTAGAAGCAGGCCCCTACGAGCAGTACTTC
>NA|TRBJ2-6|NA|TRBV4-1
CASSPAGSSGANVLTF
TGCGCCAGCAGCCCTGCGGGTAGCTCTGGGGCCAACGTCCTGACTTTC
>TRBD1|TRBJ1-1|NA|TRBV10-3
CAITRTGGMRVNTEAFF
TGTGCCATCACCCGGACAGGGGGAATGCGGGTGAACACTGAAGCTTTCTTT
>TRBD2|TRBJ2-1|NA|TRBV29-1
CSVALAGGYNEQFF
TGCAGCGTTGCTCTAGCGGGGGGTTACAATGAGCAGTTCTTC
>TRBD2|TRBJ2-1|NA|TRBV10-2
CASSERGIAGGNNEQFF
TGCGCCAGCAGTGAGCGGGGAATAGCGGGAGGTAACAATGAGCAGTTCTTC
>TRBD1|TRBJ2-3|NA|TRBV11-2
CASRGREPDTQYF
TGTGCCAGTAGGGGGCGTGAACCAGATACGCAGTATTTT
>TRBD2|TRBJ2-1|NA|TRBV4-1
CASSALLAGGRDEQFF
TGCGCCAGCAGCGCGCTACTCGCGGGGGGTAGGGATGAGCAGTTCTTC
>TRBD2|TRBJ2-1|NA|TRBV19
CASQKRDSYNEQFF
TGTGCCAGTCAAAAGCGGGACTCCTACAATGAGCAGTTCTTC
>NA|TRBJ1-3|NA|TRBV29-1
CSVGDSGNTIYF
TGCAGCGTCGGGGACTCTGGAAACACCATATATTTT
>NA|TRBJ1-1|NA|TRBV6-6
CASGPGDGEAFF
TGTGCCAGCGGGCCGGGGGATGGTGAAGCTTTCTTT
>TRBD1|TRBJ1-2|NA|TRBV9
CASSAGGTGVSGGYTF
TGTGCCAGCAGCGCAGGGGGGACAGGGGTTTCGGGTGGCTACACCTTC
>NA|TRBJ1-1|NA|TRBV27
CASKGERWLTEAFF
TGTGCCAGCAAAGGGGAAAGGTGGTTGACTGAAGCTTTCTTT
>NA|TRBJ2-3|once|TRBV11-2
CASSLRQDLRLTDTQYF
TGTGCCAGCAGCCTCAGACAGGATTTGAGACTCACAGATACGCAGTATTTT
>TRBD2|TRBJ2-7|NA|TRBV6-5
CASSYGLADPYEQYF
TGTGCCAGCAGTTACGGGCTAGCGGACCCCTACGAGCAGTACTTC
>NA|TRBJ1-1|NA|TRBV6-5
CASSRSDSLNTEAFF
TGTGCCAGCAGTCGCAGTGACAGTTTGAACACTGAAGCTTTCTTT
>NA|TRBJ2-7|NA|TRBV6-1
CASKARKGEHEQYF
TGTGCCAGCAAGGCGCGGAAGGGAGAGCACGAGCAGTACTTC
>NA|TRBJ1-6|once|TRBV30
CAWSLTGFRTTYNSPLHF
TGTGCCTGGAGTCTCACAGGGTTTCGAACAACCTATAATTCACCCCTCCACTTT
>TRBD1|TRBJ1-1|NA|TRBV27
CASRQGDRGLGTEAFF
TGTGCCAGCAGACAGGGGGACAGGGGACTTGGCACTGAAGCTTTCTTT
>TRBD1|TRBJ1-2|few|TRBV25-1
CASSESPGQGSYGYTF
TGTGCCAGCAGTGAATCTCCGGGACAGGGATCTTATGGCTACACCTTC
>NA|TRBJ2-7|NA|TRBV6-1
CASRIRVEQYF
TGTGCCAGCAGAATCCGGGTCGAGCAGTACTTC
>NA|TRBJ1-6|NA|TRBV30
CAWTLYGSGRYNSPLHF
TGTGCCTGGACCCTATATGGTTCCGGGAGATATAATTCACCCCTCCACTTT
>TRBD2|TRBJ2-5|NA|TRBV6-1
CASSLAGADQETQYF
TGTGCCAGCAGTCTAGCGGGGGCGGACCAAGAGACCCAGTACTTC
>NA|TRBJ1-5|once|TRBV6-5
CASSYAGNQPQHF
TGTGCCAGCAGTTATGCAGGGAATCAGCCCCAGCATTTT
>TRBD2|TRBJ2-1|NA|TRBV12-5
CASGLGLAGGYSYNEQFF
TGTGCTAGTGGTTTGGGACTAGCGGGGGGATACTCCTACAATGAGCAGTTCTTC
>NA|TRBJ1-4|NA|TRBV10-2
CASSGGDNEKLFF
TGCGCCAGCAGTGGGGGGGATAATGAAAAACTGTTTTTT
>TRBD1|TRBJ1-4|NA|TRBV30
CAWSQGATNEKLFF
TGTGCCTGGTCACAGGGGGCGACTAATGAAAAACTGTTTTTT
>NA|TRBJ2-7|NA|TRBV7-9
CASSLAGGREYEQYF
TGTGCCAGCAGCTTAGCGGGGGGGCGAGAATACGAGCAGTACTTC
>NA|TRBJ2-1|once|TRBV6-5
CASRTSGGVYNEQFF
TGTGCCAGCAGGACGAGCGGAGGGGTCTACAATGAGCAGTTCTTC
>NA|TRBJ2-7|NA|TRBV21-1
CASSGSGTAEGTVPYEQYF
TGTGCCAGCAGCGGATCCGGGACAGCAGAGGGTACAGTCCCCTACGAGCAGTACTTC
>TRBD2|TRBJ2-3|NA|TRBV11-3
CASSSGGSDTQYF
TGTGCCAGCAGCTCCGGCGGGAGTGATACGCAGTATTTT
>TRBD1|TRBJ1-5|few|TRBV28
CASSLDRLGSNQPQHF
TGTGCCAGCAGTTTGGACAGGCTCGGTAGCAATCAGCCCCAGCATTTT
>TRBD2|TRBJ2-2|NA|TRBV10-2
CASSRGRGVDTGELFF
TGCGCCAGCTCGAGGGGACGGGGGGTTGACACCGGGGAGCTGTTTTTT
>NA|TRBJ2-1|NA|TRBV30
CAWRLNAGAYNEQFF
TGTGCCTGGAGGCTGAATGCAGGGGCCTACAATGAGCAGTTCTTC
>TRBD1|TRBJ1-2|NA|TRBV5-4
CASSSKDRFGYTF
TGTGCCAGCAGCTCGAAGGACAGGTTTGGCTACACCTTC
>TRBD1|TRBJ2-7|NA|TRBV15
CATSRAMTGVYEQYF
TGTGCCACCAGCAGAGCCATGACAGGGGTCTACGAGCAGTACTTC
>TRBD1|TRBJ2-7|once|TRBV4-1
CASSPSGTGDYEQYF
TGCGCCAGCAGCCCCTCCGGGACAGGGGACTACGAGCAGTACTTC
>TRBD1|TRBJ1-5|NA|TRBV28
CASRQGQVSNQPQHF
TGTGCCAGCAGACAAGGACAGGTCAGCAATCAGCCCCAGCATTTT
>NA|TRBJ1-2|NA|TRBV7-8
CASSLGQNYGYTF
TGTGCCAGCAGCTTAGGACAGAACTATGGCTACACCTTC
>TRBD2|TRBJ2-7|NA|TRBV19
CASPVGEGNYEQYF
TGTGCCAGCCCAGTGGGGGAGGGGAACTACGAGCAGTACTTC
>TRBD1|TRBJ1-5|once|TRBV28
CASSFPLGTGNQPQHF
TGTGCCAGCAGTTTCCCACTGGGGACAGGTAATCAGCCCCAGCATTTT
>TRBD1|TRBJ2-6|NA|TRBV4-3
CASSQGIRGTGNSGANVLTF
TGCGCCAGCAGCCAAGGAATCAGAGGGACAGGGAACTCTGGGGCCAACGTCCTGACTTTC
>NA|TRBJ2-1|NA|TRBV10-3
CAISAHNEQFF
TGTGCCATCAGTGCTCACAATGAGCAGTTCTTC
>TRBD2|TRBJ2-3|NA|TRBV9
CASSVGGGPTDTQYF
TGTGCCAGCAGCGTCGGGGGAGGGCCCACAGATACGCAGTATTTT